The clone carrying this T cell receptor beta chain was counted between two and nine times. Antigen unknown. Sequencing of the DNA from cultured CD4+ T cells was carried out with the Oncomine TCR Beta short-read assay. Via MiXCR, TCRdb re-called the PCR reads, giving one row per CDR3 protein. The profile shows 15,000 or so distinct CDR3 sequences, roughly 60% of them singletons. These data are taken from a study of vaccination and CD4 T cells after COVID-19. At the level of the study: For post-vaccine samples, collection took place a median roughly 72 days after dose two, ranging from 14 to 241.

Regarding treatment: approximately 10-day PBMC culture with coronavirus spike peptide pools or control peptides (ViraFEST assay). With peptide pools, ViraFEST first expanded antigen-specific T cells and afterwards sequenced their TCRs. It was with approximately 9.2 IU/ml IL-2 and approximately 9.7 ug/ml peptide pools that 2.2 million or so PBMCs per well were cultured. With 0 bases removed from V and 3 bases from J, the gap between germline ends came to 14 bases. Germline V gives CDR1 DFQATT, CDR2 SNEGSKA (reference sequence). This CDR3 is built from 15 residues. Study-level results: Spike mono-reactivity was shown by 304 of 307 vaccine-specific clones in convalescent patients.

The sequence came from a human donor who had recovered from COVID-19. The J gene is TRBJ1-1, the V gene TRBV20-1; D is uncertain. The sample was CD4+ T cells from blood, cultured in vitro. The CDR3 loop reads CSARDRRTLHTEAFF. In DNA, the CDR3 is TGCAGTGCTAGAGATCGGCGGACTCTTCACACTGAAGCTTTCTTT.